Listed below are T cell receptor beta chains from one sample, sequenced in a study of blood T cell repertoires in COVID-19. Only in-frame clones appear in the TCRdb table, and some are missing; sequencing was by immunoSEQ multiplex PCR. Counted here are 90,000 to 150,000 clones, approximately 87% occurring once; the ten biggest clones make up roughly 8%. Sequencing was carried out using peripheral blood. These receptors were taken from a man in his 70s who had recovered from COVID-19. CDR3s include the opening cysteine and the closing phenylalanine or tryptophan. A D gene is named only where the DNA matches it firmly. Clone size appears in some rows only: once, few, many, or a class for an expanded clone.

D gene,V gene,CDR3 length,J gene,clone size,CDR3 DNA,CDR3 protein
TRBD1,TRBV5-1,14,TRBJ1-1,.,TGCGCCAGCAGCTTTTCAGGGACAGACACTGAAGCTTTCTTT,CASSFSGTDTEAFF
.,TRBV7-2,15,TRBJ2-2,.,TGTGCCAGCAGCTTTTTAGCGTCTAACACCGGGGAGCTGTTTTTT,CASSFLASNTGELFF
TRBD1,TRBV2,16,TRBJ2-2,few,TGTGCCAGCAGCCCCACCGGGACAGGGGGAGCCGGGGAGCTGTTTTTT,CASSPTGTGGAGELFF
.,TRBV2,14,TRBJ2-6,once,TGTGCCAGCAGTGACCGGGACAGGGCCAACGTCCTGACTTTC,CASSDRDRANVLTF
TRBD1,TRBV3-1/TRBV3-2,15,TRBJ1-2,.,TGTGCCAGCAACCAGCTTGGACAGGGGGCGCGGGGCTACACCTTC,CASNQLGQGARGYTF
.,TRBV13,15,TRBJ2-3,.,TGTGCCAGCAGCCGAGGGGGGGAGGGCACAGATACGCAGTATTTT,CASSRGGEGTDTQYF
TRBD2,TRBV4-3,17,TRBJ2-7,.,TGCGCCAGCAGCCAAGACTTGACTAGCGGGAGTAGAAACGAGCAGTACTTC,CASSQDLTSGSRNEQYF
.,TRBV10-3,12,TRBJ1-6,once,TGTGCCACCGGGACTTATAATTCACCCCTCCACTTT,CATGTYNSPLHF
TRBD1,TRBV7-8,17,TRBJ1-5,.,TGTGCCAGCAGCCGTACAGGGGGCAGTTATAGCAATCAGCCCCAGCATTTT,CASSRTGGSYSNQPQHF
TRBD1,TRBV9,15,TRBJ1-4,.,TGTGCCAGCAGCGGCGGGACAGTCATGAGTGAAAAACTGTTTTTT,CASSGGTVMSEKLFF
.,TRBV5-1,15,TRBJ2-7,once,TGCGCCAGCAGCTTCGCCGGGGTGACGGGAGACGAGCAGTACTTC,CASSFAGVTGDEQYF
TRBD1,TRBV28,17,TRBJ1-5,.,TGTGCCAGCGGTCCCGCGCAGGGGGCGATAAGAAATCAGCCCCAGCATTTT,CASGPAQGAIRNQPQHF
.,TRBV16,14,TRBJ2-7,.,TGTGCCAGCAGCCAATATTTCCCCCAGGGCGAGCAGTACTTC,CASSQYFPQGEQYF
.,TRBV6-1,16,TRBJ2-2,.,.,CASSERGSGSAGSCFF
.,TRBV5-4,16,TRBJ2-1,.,TGTGCCACCCTCCTTACTCCTACAGCAGACTACAATGAGCAGTTCTTC,CATLLTPTADYNEQFF
TRBD1,TRBV2,14,TRBJ1-2,few,TGTGCCAGCAGTGGGCAGGGGGCTAGCTATGGCTACACCTTC,CASSGQGASYGYTF